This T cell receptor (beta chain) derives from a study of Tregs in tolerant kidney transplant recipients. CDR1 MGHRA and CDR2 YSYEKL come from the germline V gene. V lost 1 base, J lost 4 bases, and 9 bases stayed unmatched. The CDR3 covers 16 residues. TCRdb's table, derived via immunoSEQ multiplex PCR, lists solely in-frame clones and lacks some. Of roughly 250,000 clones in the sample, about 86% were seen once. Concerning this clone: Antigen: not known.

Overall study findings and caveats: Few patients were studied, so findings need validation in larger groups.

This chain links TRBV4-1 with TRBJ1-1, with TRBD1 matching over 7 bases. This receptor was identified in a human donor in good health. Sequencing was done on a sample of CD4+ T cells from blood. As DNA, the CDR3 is TGCGCCAGCAGCCAAGTGATGCGGCAGGGGGGCACTGAAGCTTTCTTT. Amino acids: CASSQVMRQGGTEAFF.